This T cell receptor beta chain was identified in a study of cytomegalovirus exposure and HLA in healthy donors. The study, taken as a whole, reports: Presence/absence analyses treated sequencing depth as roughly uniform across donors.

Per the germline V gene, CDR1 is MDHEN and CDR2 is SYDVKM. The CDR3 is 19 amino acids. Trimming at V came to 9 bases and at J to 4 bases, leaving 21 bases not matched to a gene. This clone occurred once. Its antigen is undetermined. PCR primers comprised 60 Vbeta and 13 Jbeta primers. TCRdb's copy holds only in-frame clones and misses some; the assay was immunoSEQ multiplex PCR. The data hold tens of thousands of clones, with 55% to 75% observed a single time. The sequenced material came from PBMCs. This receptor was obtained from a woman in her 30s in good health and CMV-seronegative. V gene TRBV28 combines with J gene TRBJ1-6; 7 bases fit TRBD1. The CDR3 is CASITGGTAQGGYNSPLHF. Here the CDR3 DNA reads TGTGCCAGTATTACCGGAGGGACAGCTCAGGGTGGATATAATTCACCCCTCCACTTT.